This T cell receptor beta chain came from a study of T cells after yellow fever vaccination. About the study: Low-cell-number fractions were prepared with SMART-Seq v4 Ultra Low Input.

Germline V gene sequence: CDR1 SGDLS, CDR2 YYNGEE. The CDR3 is 14 amino acids. The germline V and J ends were trimmed by 0 bases and 4 bases, with 10 bases remaining between them. As concerns this clonotype: Its matching antigen is unknown.

Study outcomes and limitations: The secondary T-cell response peaked on day 5, not day 15, but was weaker. The booster saw the reappearance of most primary-vaccination clones (about 95% CD4, around 90% CD8). It was a small share of clonotypes that appeared in both CD4 and CD8 compartments.

MiXCR, applied by TCRdb to the 5' RACE reads, yields one record per CDR3 protein. Among hundreds of thousands of distinct CDR3 sequences listed, about 12% were seen once. The sequence came from a man aged 25 to 45 who received the YFV17D yellow fever vaccine. The sequenced sample was PBMCs, obtained on the day of the yellow fever booster vaccination. V gene TRBV9 combines with J gene TRBJ1-2; D unclear. The CDR3 region has the DNA TGTGCCAGCAGCGTAGGGGTAGGCCTCTATGGCTACACCTTC. Its protein product is CASSVGVGLYGYTF.